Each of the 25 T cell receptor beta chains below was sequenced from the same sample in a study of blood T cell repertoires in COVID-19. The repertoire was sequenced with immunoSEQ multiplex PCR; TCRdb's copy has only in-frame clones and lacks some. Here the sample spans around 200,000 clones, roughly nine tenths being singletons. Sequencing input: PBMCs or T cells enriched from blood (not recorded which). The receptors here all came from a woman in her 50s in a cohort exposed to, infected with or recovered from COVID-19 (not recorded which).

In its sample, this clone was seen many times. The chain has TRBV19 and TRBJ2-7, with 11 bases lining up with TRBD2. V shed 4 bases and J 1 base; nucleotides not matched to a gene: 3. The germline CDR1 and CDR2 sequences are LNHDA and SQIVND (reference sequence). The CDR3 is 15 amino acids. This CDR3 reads CASSTRTSGSYEQYF. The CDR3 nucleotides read TGTGCCAGTAGTACCCGGACTAGCGGGTCCTACGAGCAGTACTTC.

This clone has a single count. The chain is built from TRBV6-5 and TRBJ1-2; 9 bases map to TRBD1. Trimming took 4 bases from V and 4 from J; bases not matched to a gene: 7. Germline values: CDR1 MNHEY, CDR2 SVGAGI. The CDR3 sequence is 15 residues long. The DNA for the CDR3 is TGTGCCAGCAGTTCAACAGGGGGCGCCACCTATGGCTACACCTTC. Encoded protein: CASSSTGGATYGYTF.

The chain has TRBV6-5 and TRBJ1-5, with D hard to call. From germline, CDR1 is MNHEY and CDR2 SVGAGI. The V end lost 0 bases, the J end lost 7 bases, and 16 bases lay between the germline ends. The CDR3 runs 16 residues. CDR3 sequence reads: CASSYSMSGLRQPQHF. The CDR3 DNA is TGTGCCAGCAGTTACTCGATGTCCGGGTTGAGGCAGCCCCAGCATTTT.

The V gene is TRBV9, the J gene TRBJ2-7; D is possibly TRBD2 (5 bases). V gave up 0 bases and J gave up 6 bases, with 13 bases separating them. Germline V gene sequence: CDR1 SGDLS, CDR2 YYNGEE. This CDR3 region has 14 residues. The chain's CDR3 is CASSVGGAEGEQYF. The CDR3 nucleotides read TGTGCCAGCAGCGTAGGGGGAGCCGAAGGCGAGCAGTACTTC. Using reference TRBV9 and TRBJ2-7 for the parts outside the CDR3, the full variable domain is DSGVTQTPKHLITATGQRVTLRCSPRSGDLSVYWYQQSLDQGLQFLIQYYNGEERAKGNILERFSAQQFPDLHSELNLSSLELGDSALYFCASSVGGAEGEQYFGPGTRLTVT.

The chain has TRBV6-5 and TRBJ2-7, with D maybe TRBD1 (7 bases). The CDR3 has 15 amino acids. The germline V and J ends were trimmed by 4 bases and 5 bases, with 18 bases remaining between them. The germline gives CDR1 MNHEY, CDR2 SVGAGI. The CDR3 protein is CASSSFRQGLDEQYF. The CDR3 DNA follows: TGTGCCAGCAGTTCCTTCCGACAGGGACTCGACGAGCAGTACTTC.

CDR3 protein: CASSRDSASYNEQFF. In nucleotides, the CDR3 is TGTGCCAGCAGCCGGGACAGCGCCTCCTACAATGAGCAGTTCTTC. The chain combines TRBV3-1 (or the pseudogene TRBV3-2) with TRBJ2-1; 7 bases align to TRBD1. Trimming took 4 bases from V and 0 from J; bases not matched to a gene: 3. Per germline, CDR1 LGHDT and CDR2 YNNKEL (reference sequence). This CDR3 has 15 amino acids.

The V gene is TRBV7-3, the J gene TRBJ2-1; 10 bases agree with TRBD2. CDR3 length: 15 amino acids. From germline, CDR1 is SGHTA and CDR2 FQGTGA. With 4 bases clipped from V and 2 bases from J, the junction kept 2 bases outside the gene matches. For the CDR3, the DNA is TGTGCCAGCAGCTCAAGCGGGGGGGCCTACAATGAGCAGTTCTTC. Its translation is CASSSSGGAYNEQFF. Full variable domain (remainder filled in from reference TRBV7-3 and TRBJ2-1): GAGVSQTPSNKVTEKGKYVELRCDPISGHTALYWYRQSLGQGPEFLIYFQGTGAADDSGLPNDRFFAVRPEGSVSTLKIQRTERGDSAVYLCASSSSGGAYNEQFFGPGTRLTVL.

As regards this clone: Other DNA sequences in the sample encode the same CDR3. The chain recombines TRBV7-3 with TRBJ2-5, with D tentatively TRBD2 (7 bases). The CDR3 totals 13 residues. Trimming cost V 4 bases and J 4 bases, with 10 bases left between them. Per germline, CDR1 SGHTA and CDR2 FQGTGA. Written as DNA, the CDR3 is TGTGCCAGCAGCTACAGGGAGGGAGAGACCCAGTACTTC. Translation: CASSYREGETQYF.

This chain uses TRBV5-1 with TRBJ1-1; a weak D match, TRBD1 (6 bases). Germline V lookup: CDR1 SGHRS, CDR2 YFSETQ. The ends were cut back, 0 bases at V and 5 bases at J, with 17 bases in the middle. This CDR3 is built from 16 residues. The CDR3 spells CASSLGPQGYSTEAFF. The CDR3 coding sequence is TGCGCCAGCAGCTTGGGCCCCCAGGGGTATTCAACTGAAGCTTTCTTT.

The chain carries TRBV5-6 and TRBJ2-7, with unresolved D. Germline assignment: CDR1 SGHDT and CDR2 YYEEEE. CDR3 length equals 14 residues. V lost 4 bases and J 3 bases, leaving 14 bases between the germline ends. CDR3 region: CASSPLAGSYEQYF. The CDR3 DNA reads TGTGCCAGCAGCCCACTTGCAGGAAGCTACGAGCAGTACTTC.

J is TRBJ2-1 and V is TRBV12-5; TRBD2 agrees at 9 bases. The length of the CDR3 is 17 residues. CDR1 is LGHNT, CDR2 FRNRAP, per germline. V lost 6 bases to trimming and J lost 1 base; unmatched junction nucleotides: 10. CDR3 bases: TGTGCTAGTGGAGAAAGACTAGCGGAGACTTCCTACAATGAGCAGTTCTTC. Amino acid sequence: CASGERLAETSYNEQFF. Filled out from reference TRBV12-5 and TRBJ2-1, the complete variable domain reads DARVTQTPRHKVTEMGQEVTMRCQPILGHNTVFWYRQTMMQGLELLAYFRNRAPLDDSGMPKDRFSAEMPDATLATLKIQPSEPRDSAVYFCASGERLAETSYNEQFFGPGTRLTVL.

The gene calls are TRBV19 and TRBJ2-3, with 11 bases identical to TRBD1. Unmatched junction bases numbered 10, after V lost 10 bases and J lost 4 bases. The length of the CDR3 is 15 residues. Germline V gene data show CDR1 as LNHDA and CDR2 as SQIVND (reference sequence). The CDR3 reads CAIARTGGIADTQYF. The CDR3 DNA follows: TGTGCCATCGCAAGGACAGGGGGCATCGCAGATACGCAGTATTTT.

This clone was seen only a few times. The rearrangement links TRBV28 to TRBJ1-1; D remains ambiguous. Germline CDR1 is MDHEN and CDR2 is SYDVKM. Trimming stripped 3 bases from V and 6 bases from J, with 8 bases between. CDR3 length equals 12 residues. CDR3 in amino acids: CASSFPSSEAFF. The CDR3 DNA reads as TGTGCCAGCAGTTTTCCCTCTTCTGAAGCTTTCTTT.

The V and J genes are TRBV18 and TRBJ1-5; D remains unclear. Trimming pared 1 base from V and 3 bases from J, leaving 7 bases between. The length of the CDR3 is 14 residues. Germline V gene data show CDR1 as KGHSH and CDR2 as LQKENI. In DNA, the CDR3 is TGTGCCAGCTCACCACTACAGAACAATCAGCCCCAGCATTTT. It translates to CASSPLQNNQPQHF.

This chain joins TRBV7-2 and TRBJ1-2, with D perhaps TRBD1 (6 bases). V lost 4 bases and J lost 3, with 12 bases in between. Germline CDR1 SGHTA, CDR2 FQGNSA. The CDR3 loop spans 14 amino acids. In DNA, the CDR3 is TGTGCCAGCAGCTCACGACAGGCCTACTATGGCTACACCTTC. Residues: CASSSRQAYYGYTF. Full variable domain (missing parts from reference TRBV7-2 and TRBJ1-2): GAGVSQSPSNKVTEKGKDVELRCDPISGHTALYWYRQSLGQGLEFLIYFQGNSAPDKSGLPSDRFSAERTGGSVSTLTIQRTQQEDSAVYLCASSSRQAYYGYTFGSGTRLTVV.

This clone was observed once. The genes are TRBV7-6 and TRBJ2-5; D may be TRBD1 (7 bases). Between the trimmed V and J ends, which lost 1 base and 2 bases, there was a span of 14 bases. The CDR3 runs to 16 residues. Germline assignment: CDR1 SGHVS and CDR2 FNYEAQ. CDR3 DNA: TGTGCCAGCAGCTTAGGGGCGGGACAGAGGCAAGAGACCCAGTACTTC. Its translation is CASSLGAGQRQETQYF.

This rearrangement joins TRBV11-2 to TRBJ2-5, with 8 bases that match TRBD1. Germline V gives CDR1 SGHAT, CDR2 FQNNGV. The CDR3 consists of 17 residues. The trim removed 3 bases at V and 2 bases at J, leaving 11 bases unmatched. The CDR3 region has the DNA TGTGCCAGCAGCTTGATACCATGGACAGGGCAGCAAGAGACCCAGTACTTC. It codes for CASSLIPWTGQQETQYF.

Here the CDR3 DNA reads TGTGCCAGCAGTGAAGCGATGGGGGGGGCTTGGGAGACCCAGTACTTC. Its translation is CASSEAMGGAWETQYF. The chain employs TRBV2 and TRBJ2-5; D possibly corresponds to TRBD2 (7 bases). This CDR3 spans 16 amino acids. CDR1 and CDR2 from the germline V gene are SNHLY and FYNNEI. V lost 0 bases and J lost 5, with 16 bases in between.

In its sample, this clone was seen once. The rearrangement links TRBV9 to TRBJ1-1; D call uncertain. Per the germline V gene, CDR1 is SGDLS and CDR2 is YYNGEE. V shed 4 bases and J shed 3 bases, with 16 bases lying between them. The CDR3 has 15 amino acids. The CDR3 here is CASSRYGGGDTEAFF. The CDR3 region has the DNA TGTGCCAGCAGCAGATACGGCGGAGGTGACACTGAAGCTTTCTTT.

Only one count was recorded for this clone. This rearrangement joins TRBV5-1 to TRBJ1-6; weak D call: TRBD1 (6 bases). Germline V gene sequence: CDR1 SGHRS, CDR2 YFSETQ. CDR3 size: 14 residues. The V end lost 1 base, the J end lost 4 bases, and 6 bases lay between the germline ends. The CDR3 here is CASSLTGYNSPLHF. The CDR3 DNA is TGCGCCAGCAGCTTGACAGGGTATAATTCACCCCTCCACTTT.

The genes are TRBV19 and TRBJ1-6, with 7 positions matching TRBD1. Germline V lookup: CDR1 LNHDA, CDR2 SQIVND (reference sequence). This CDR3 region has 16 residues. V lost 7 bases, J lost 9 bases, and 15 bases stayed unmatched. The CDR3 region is CASTPQGGSGGSPLHF. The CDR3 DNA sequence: TGTGCCAGTACTCCCCAAGGGGGATCAGGGGGTTCACCCCTCCACTTT.

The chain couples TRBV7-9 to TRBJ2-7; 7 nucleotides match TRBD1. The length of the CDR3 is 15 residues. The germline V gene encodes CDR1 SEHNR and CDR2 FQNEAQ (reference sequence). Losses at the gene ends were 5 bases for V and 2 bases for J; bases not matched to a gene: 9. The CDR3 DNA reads TGTGCCAGCAGCCACAGGGACAGCTACCCCTACGAGCAGTACTTC. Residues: CASSHRDSYPYEQYF.

The CDR3 loop is CASSLRAGNTAPLHF. The CDR3 bases are TGTGCCAGCAGCTTACGTGCAGGGAATACGGCACCCCTCCACTTT. This chain joins TRBV11-1 and TRBJ1-6; possibly TRBD1 for D (5 bases). The CDR3 loop spans 15 amino acids. The V end was cut by 2 bases, the J end by 11 bases, with 16 bases between. Germline assignment: CDR1 SGHAT and CDR2 FQDESV (reference sequence).

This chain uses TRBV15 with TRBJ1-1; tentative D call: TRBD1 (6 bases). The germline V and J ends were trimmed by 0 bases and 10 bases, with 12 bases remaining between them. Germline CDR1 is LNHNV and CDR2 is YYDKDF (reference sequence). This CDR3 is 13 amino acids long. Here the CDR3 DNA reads TGTGCCACCAGCAGAGATCGCCCCAGGGGAGCTTTCTTT. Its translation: CATSRDRPRGAFF.

The CDR3 bases are TGTGCCAGCAGCCTCCGGACAGGGAGAATCTACGAGCAGTACTTC. The encoded protein is CASSLRTGRIYEQYF. The chain is built from TRBV7-3 and TRBJ2-7; 8 bases map to TRBD1. After removal of 5 bases from V and 3 bases from J, the junction contained 9 bases not matched to a gene. In germline, CDR1 is SGHTA, CDR2 FQGTGA. CDR3 length: 15 residues.